This entry lists 13 T cell receptor beta chains sequenced from one sample in a study of T cell responses to AZD1222 COVID-19 vaccine (dated by TCRdb to 2020 to 2023). Library generation was performed with the immunoSEQ multiplex PCR assay. TCRdb carries this immuneACCESS record with in-frame sequences only. Its versions omit some clonotypes, under half of them owing to an unresolved V gene in the studies checked, with the rest unexplained. The sample table records some 84,000 clones; 80% to 90% of these occur just once. In total, the top ten clones hold around 10% of the sample. Explained via the paper, the time point label denotes: about 28 days (+/-7) after the second vaccine dose. Specimen: peripheral blood, collected 28 days after the second AZD1222 dose. Source of these receptors: an adult who received the AZD1222 COVID-19 vaccine.

The chain is built from TRBV28 and TRBJ2-6; D is uncertain. CDR1 and CDR2 (germline): MDHEN, SYDVKM. The CDR3 is made up of 15 amino acids. Trimming shortened V by 2 bases and J by 1 base, and 6 bases separated the two germline ends. CDR3 protein: CASSLDPSGANVLTF. CDR3 sequence (DNA): TGTGCCAGCAGTTTAGATCCTTCTGGGGCCAACGTCCTGACTTTC. The variable domain in full, with the rest retrieved from reference TRBV28 and TRBJ2-6, is DVKVTQSSRYLVKRTGEKVFLECVQDMDHENMFWYRQDPGLGLRLIYFSYDVKMKEKGDIPEGYSVSREKKERFSLILESASTNQTSMYLCASSLDPSGANVLTFGAGSRLTVL.

This chain uses TRBV4-3 with TRBJ2-2; 14 bases fit TRBD2. CDR1 is LGHNA and CDR2 is YSLEER in the germline V gene. This CDR3 has 20 amino acids. V shed 0 bases and J 0 bases; nucleotides not matched to a gene: 6. The CDR3 sequence: CASSQDGVTSGRANTGELFF. The CDR3 DNA sequence: TGCGCCAGCAGCCAAGATGGGGTGACTAGCGGGAGGGCGAACACCGGGGAGCTGTTTTTT.

The V and J genes are TRBV12-3 or TRBV12-4 and TRBJ1-4; D is uncertain. Trimming took 6 bases from V and 7 from J, leaving 12 bases between them. The CDR3 is 13 amino acids. In DNA form, the CDR3 reads TGTGCCAGCAGCGCCCGTTTTGGTGAAAAACTGTTTTTT. It specifies CASSARFGEKLFF.

The chain recombines TRBV7-6 with TRBJ2-2; D unclear. The CDR3 totals 16 residues. V shed 8 bases and J shed 3 bases, with 19 bases lying between them. CDR1 and CDR2 (germline): SGHVS, FNYEAQ. This CDR3 reads CASREVAGFDTGELFF. CDR3 DNA: TGTGCCAGCCGAGAGGTGGCCGGGTTTGACACCGGGGAGCTGTTTTTT.

The rearrangement links TRBV24-1 to TRBJ1-1; 9 positions match TRBD1. V gave up 9 bases and J gave up 2 bases; unmatched junction bases: 9. Germline V lookup: CDR1 KGHDR, CDR2 SFDVKD. The CDR3 contains 15 residues. This CDR3 reads CATGETGGYNTEAFF. The CDR3 nucleotides are TGTGCCACCGGGGAGACAGGGGGATATAACACTGAAGCTTTCTTT.

The V gene is TRBV7-2, the J gene TRBJ2-7, with 7 bases lining up with TRBD2. The CDR3 is 14 residues long. Trimming cost V 3 bases and J 7 bases; bases outside gene matches: 9. Germline V CDR1 and CDR2: SGHTA, FQGNSA. The CDR3 here is CASSFGAGVREQYF. As DNA, the CDR3 is TGTGCCAGCAGCTTTGGGGCGGGAGTTAGGGAGCAGTACTTC.

This clone showed up just once. V is TRBV7-9 and J is TRBJ1-2, with 7 positions matching TRBD1. Per germline, CDR1 SEHNR and CDR2 FQNEAQ (reference sequence). This CDR3 is built from 13 residues. V trimming: 5 bases; J trimming: 7 bases; junction bases outside the gene matches: 7. The CDR3 DNA follows: TGTGCCAGCAGCCCAGGGGGGATCGCTGGCTACACCTTC. It specifies CASSPGGIAGYTF.

This clone was counted only a few times. The rearrangement links TRBV7-2 to TRBJ1-2; D might be TRBD1 (5 bases). Trimming cost V 1 base and J 10 bases, with 13 bases left between them. This CDR3 is 13 amino acids long. The germline V gene has CDR1 SGHTA and CDR2 FQGNSA. CDR3 protein: CASSLETGFLYTF. The CDR3 bases are TGTGCCAGCAGCTTAGAAACAGGATTTCTCTACACCTTC.

This clone was seen a single time. V is TRBV9 and J is TRBJ1-1, with D hard to call. The V gene lost 0 bases and the J gene lost 5 bases, with 5 bases spanning the gap. In germline, CDR1 is SGDLS, CDR2 YYNGEE. The CDR3 has 12 residues. CDR3 bases: TGTGCCAGCAGCGTAGATAATACTGAAGCTTTCTTT. This encodes CASSVDNTEAFF.

This clone was seen once. This chain joins TRBV28 and TRBJ2-3; 7 bases are a match to TRBD2. This CDR3 has 14 amino acids. The V gene end was trimmed by 7 bases and the J gene end by 4 bases; junction bases not matched to a gene: 8. Germline CDR1 and CDR2: MDHEN and SYDVKM. The CDR3 spells CASIPSGSPDTQYF. CDR3 coding DNA: TGTGCCAGCATTCCTAGCGGCTCTCCAGATACGCAGTATTTT.

V gene TRBV7-9 combines with J gene TRBJ1-5; TRBD1 matches 9 bases. The CDR3 has 15 residues. Per the germline V gene, CDR1 is SEHNR and CDR2 is FQNEAQ (reference sequence). V trimming: 5 bases; J trimming: 6 bases; junction bases outside the gene matches: 8. The CDR3 DNA reads TGTGCCAGCAGCCCCGGGACAGGGTTCGGTCAGCCCCAGCATTTT. This translates into CASSPGTGFGQPQHF. Full variable domain (outside the CDR3, taken from reference TRBV7-9 and TRBJ1-5): DTGVSQNPRHKITKRGQNVTFRCDPISEHNRLYWYRQTLGQGPEFLTYFQNEAQLEKSRLLSDRFSAERPKGSFSTLEIQRTEQGDSAMYLCASSPGTGFGQPQHFGDGTRLSIL.

The chain couples TRBV18 to TRBJ2-6; no clear D. Germline assignment: CDR1 KGHSH and CDR2 LQKENI. This CDR3 has 14 amino acids. With 0 bases removed from V and 3 bases from J, the gap between germline ends came to 3 bases. CDR3 region: CASSPPYGANVLTF. CDR3 nucleotide sequence: TGTGCCAGCTCACCACCGTATGGGGCCAACGTCCTGACTTTC.

This sequence joins TRBV11-3 and TRBJ2-5; no definite D call. Germline CDR1 reads SGHNT; CDR2 reads YENEEA. Trimming left V 5 bases short and J 9 bases short, with 10 bases between. This CDR3 has 11 residues. The CDR3 sequence is CASSLLEAQYF. The CDR3 DNA follows: TGTGCCAGCAGCCTTCTTGAGGCCCAGTACTTC. The full variable domain, with the rest looked up from reference TRBV11-3 and TRBJ2-5, is EAGVVQSPRYKIIEKKQPVAFWCNPISGHNTLYWYLQNLGQGPELLIRYENEEAVDDSQLPKDRFSAERLKGVDSTLKIQPAELGDSAVYLCASSLLEAQYFGPGTRLLVL.